This T cell receptor beta chain was retrieved from a study of shared clonotypes between healthy human individuals. Study-wide points: Some naive CD4 clonotypes, 5% to 5.5%, turned up in common across four donors.

Trimming took off 2 bases at V and 2 bases at J, with 13 bases between the two ends. The length of the CDR3 is 15 residues. The germline V gene has CDR1 MNHEY and CDR2 SMNVEV (reference sequence). To note about this clone: Its target is unknown.

Repertoires were generated with immunoSEQ multiplex PCR, while TCRdb's copy carries only in-frame clones and drops some. This table has over a million clones, around 98% appearing once. The V gene is TRBV27, the J gene TRBJ2-7; tentatively, D is TRBD1 (5 bases). The receptor's source is a man aged 25-45 years in good health. The source material was naive CD4+ T cells sorted from blood. Noted subset: CD45RA+ positively selected. This CDR3 reads CASSLIGQAPYEQYF. In DNA form, the CDR3 reads TGTGCCAGCAGTTTAATTGGACAAGCTCCCTACGAGCAGTACTTC.